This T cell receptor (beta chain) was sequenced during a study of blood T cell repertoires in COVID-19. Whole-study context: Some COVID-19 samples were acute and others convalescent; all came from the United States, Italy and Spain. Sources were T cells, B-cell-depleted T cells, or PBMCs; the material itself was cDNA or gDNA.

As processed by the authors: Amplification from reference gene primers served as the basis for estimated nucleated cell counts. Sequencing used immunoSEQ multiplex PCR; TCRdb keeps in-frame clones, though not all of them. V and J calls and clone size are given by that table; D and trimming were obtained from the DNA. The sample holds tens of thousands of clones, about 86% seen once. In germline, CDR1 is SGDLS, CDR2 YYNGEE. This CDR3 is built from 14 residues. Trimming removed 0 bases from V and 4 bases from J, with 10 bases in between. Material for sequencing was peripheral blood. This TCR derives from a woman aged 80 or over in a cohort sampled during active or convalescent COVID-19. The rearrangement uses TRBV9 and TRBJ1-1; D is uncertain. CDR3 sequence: CASSVDPRSTEAFF. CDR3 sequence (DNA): TGTGCCAGCAGCGTAGACCCCCGGAGCACTGAAGCTTTCTTT.